The clone carrying this T cell receptor (beta chain) was seen only once. V was shortened by 0 bases and J by 3 bases, with 9 bases between the two germline ends. The length of the CDR3 is 14 residues. Germline V gene lookup returns CDR1 SGHRS and CDR2 YFSETQ. This entry is derived from a study of blood T cell repertoires in COVID-19. Study information: Both acute and convalescent COVID-19 samples were obtained from the United States, Italy and Spain. T cells, B-cell-depleted T cells, or PBMCs supplied cDNA or gDNA.

Per the original data handling: Amplification with reference gene primers provided the estimates of nucleated cell counts. Profiled with immunoSEQ multiplex PCR; TCRdb holds only in-frame clones, not every one. Clonal size and the V and J genes are those of that table, whereas D and trimming came from the DNA. The table shows about 310,000 clones, with about nine tenths occurring only once. The sequence was obtained from a man between 45 and 60 years old with active or convalescent COVID-19. Sequences were obtained from peripheral blood. The chain carries TRBV5-1 and TRBJ1-2; no reliable D call. CDR3 region: CASSLGQVHYGYTF. Here the CDR3 DNA reads TGCGCCAGCAGCTTGGGCCAGGTGCACTATGGCTACACCTTC.